The 11 T cell receptor beta chains below all came from one sample that was sequenced in a study of blood T cell repertoires in COVID-19. TCRdb's copy holds only in-frame clones and misses some; the assay was immunoSEQ multiplex PCR. This table has 150,000 to 200,000 clones, 88% appearing once. Sequencing was done on a sample of PBMCs or T cells enriched from blood (not recorded which). The receptors derive from a woman aged 18-30 years who had recovered from COVID-19.

The chain carries TRBV28 and TRBJ1-5; 8 bases are shared with TRBD1. Germline trimming cut 9 bases from V and 5 bases from J; bases unmatched to any gene: 3. The CDR3 sequence is 12 residues long. Germline V lookup: CDR1 MDHEN, CDR2 SYDVKM. The CDR3 DNA is TGTGCCAGTGAGACAGGGGATCAGCCCCAGCATTTT. It yields the protein CASETGDQPQHF.

The chain employs TRBV10-3 and TRBJ2-1, with 15 positions matching TRBD2. The ends lost 7 bases at V and 7 bases at J; junction bases unmatched: 8. The CDR3 sequence is 16 residues long. Per the germline V gene, CDR1 is ENHRY and CDR2 is SYGVKD. CDR3: CAITPGLAGGQNEQFF. In nucleotides, the CDR3 is TGTGCCATCACCCCCGGACTAGCGGGAGGGCAAAATGAGCAGTTCTTC.

The chain has TRBV29-1 and TRBJ1-4; weak D call: TRBD1 (6 bases). With 7 bases removed from V and 3 bases from J, the gap between germline ends came to 12 bases. Germline V CDR1 and CDR2: SQVTM, ANQGSEA. This CDR3 spans 13 amino acids. CDR3 DNA: TGCAGCGCCTTGACAGGTTCTAATGAAAAACTGTTTTTT. This codes for CSALTGSNEKLFF.

CDR3 protein: CASSIRGDTEAFF. CDR3 DNA sequence: TGTGCCAGCAGCATAAGAGGAGACACTGAAGCTTTCTTT. This chain uses TRBV7-9 with TRBJ1-1; no clear D gene. Between the trimmed V and J ends, which lost 5 bases and 3 bases, there was a span of 10 bases. Per the germline V gene, CDR1 is SEHNR and CDR2 is FQNEAQ (reference sequence). The length of the CDR3 is 13 residues.

This clone appeared a single time. The V call is TRBV7-2, the J call TRBJ2-3; no definite D call. V was trimmed by 0 bases and J by 2 bases, leaving 6 bases between them. CDR1 and CDR2 from the germline V gene are SGHTA and FQGNSA. The length of the CDR3 is 14 residues. For the CDR3, the DNA is TGTGCCAGCAGCTTAGCGCGCAACACAGATACGCAGTATTTT. This codes for CASSLARNTDTQYF.

In this sample, this clone turned up once. The CDR3 coding sequence is TGTGCCTGGAGCATAACAGGGGCGACTGAAGCTTTCTTT. Its protein product is CAWSITGATEAFF. This chain links TRBV30 with TRBJ1-1, with TRBD1 matching 7 bases. V lost 3 bases and J lost 5; bases outside the gene matches: 6. The CDR3 consists of 13 residues. CDR1 is GTSNPN and CDR2 is SVGIG in the germline V gene (reference sequence).

The chain couples TRBV11-3 to TRBJ2-1; a weak D match, TRBD2 (7 bases). From germline, CDR1 is SGHNT and CDR2 YENEEA. This CDR3 contains 15 residues. The V and J ends lost 3 bases and 2 bases respectively, with 11 bases between them. Here the CDR3 DNA reads TGTGCCAGCAGCTTGGGGGGGCTCGCCTACAATGAGCAGTTCTTC. Its protein is CASSLGGLAYNEQFF. The variable domain in full, completed from reference TRBV11-3 and TRBJ2-1, reads EAGVVQSPRYKIIEKKQPVAFWCNPISGHNTLYWYLQNLGQGPELLIRYENEEAVDDSQLPKDRFSAERLKGVDSTLKIQPAELGDSAVYLCASSLGGLAYNEQFFGPGTRLTVL.

The chain recombines TRBV5-1 with TRBJ2-5; 7 bases agree with TRBD2. This CDR3 region has 15 residues. Losses at the gene ends were 0 bases for V and 2 bases for J; bases not matched to a gene: 4. Germline CDR1 SGHRS, CDR2 YFSETQ. CDR3 bases: TGCGCCAGCAGCTTGGCCACTAGCGAGCAAGAGACCCAGTACTTC. Its protein is CASSLATSEQETQYF. Supplemented by reference TRBV5-1 and TRBJ2-5, the full variable domain reads KAGVTQTPRYLIKTRGQQVTLSCSPISGHRSVSWYQQTPGQGLQFLFEYFSETQRNKGNFPGRFSGRQFSNSRSEMNVSTLELGDSALYLCASSLATSEQETQYFGPGTRLLVL.

This clone is a singleton in its sample. This chain connects TRBV2 to TRBJ1-2, with a tentative D call TRBD1 (5 bases). The CDR3 contains 12 residues. V was shortened by 7 bases and J by 0 bases, with 6 bases between the two germline ends. Germline CDR1 is SNHLY and CDR2 is FYNNEI. The CDR3 spells CASTDTNYGYTF. CDR3 in DNA: TGTGCCAGCACGGACACTAACTATGGCTACACCTTC.

J is TRBJ2-1 and V is TRBV29-1; tentative D call: TRBD1 (5 bases). This CDR3 is 15 amino acids long. CDR1 is SQVTM and CDR2 is ANQGSEA in the germline V gene. The V end was cut by 7 bases, the J end by 0 bases, with 16 bases between. CDR3 sequence: CSALLIQGSYNEQFF. CDR3 DNA: TGCAGCGCCCTCCTGATTCAGGGCTCCTACAATGAGCAGTTCTTC.

V gene TRBV30 combines with J gene TRBJ1-2; a possible D gene is TRBD1 (6 bases). This CDR3 contains 13 residues. V was pared by 0 bases and J by 8 bases, with 13 bases between. Germline CDR1 reads GTSNPN; CDR2 reads SVGIG (reference sequence). CDR3: CAWSVTGRLGYTF. The CDR3 DNA follows: TGTGCCTGGAGTGTAACAGGGCGATTGGGCTACACCTTC.